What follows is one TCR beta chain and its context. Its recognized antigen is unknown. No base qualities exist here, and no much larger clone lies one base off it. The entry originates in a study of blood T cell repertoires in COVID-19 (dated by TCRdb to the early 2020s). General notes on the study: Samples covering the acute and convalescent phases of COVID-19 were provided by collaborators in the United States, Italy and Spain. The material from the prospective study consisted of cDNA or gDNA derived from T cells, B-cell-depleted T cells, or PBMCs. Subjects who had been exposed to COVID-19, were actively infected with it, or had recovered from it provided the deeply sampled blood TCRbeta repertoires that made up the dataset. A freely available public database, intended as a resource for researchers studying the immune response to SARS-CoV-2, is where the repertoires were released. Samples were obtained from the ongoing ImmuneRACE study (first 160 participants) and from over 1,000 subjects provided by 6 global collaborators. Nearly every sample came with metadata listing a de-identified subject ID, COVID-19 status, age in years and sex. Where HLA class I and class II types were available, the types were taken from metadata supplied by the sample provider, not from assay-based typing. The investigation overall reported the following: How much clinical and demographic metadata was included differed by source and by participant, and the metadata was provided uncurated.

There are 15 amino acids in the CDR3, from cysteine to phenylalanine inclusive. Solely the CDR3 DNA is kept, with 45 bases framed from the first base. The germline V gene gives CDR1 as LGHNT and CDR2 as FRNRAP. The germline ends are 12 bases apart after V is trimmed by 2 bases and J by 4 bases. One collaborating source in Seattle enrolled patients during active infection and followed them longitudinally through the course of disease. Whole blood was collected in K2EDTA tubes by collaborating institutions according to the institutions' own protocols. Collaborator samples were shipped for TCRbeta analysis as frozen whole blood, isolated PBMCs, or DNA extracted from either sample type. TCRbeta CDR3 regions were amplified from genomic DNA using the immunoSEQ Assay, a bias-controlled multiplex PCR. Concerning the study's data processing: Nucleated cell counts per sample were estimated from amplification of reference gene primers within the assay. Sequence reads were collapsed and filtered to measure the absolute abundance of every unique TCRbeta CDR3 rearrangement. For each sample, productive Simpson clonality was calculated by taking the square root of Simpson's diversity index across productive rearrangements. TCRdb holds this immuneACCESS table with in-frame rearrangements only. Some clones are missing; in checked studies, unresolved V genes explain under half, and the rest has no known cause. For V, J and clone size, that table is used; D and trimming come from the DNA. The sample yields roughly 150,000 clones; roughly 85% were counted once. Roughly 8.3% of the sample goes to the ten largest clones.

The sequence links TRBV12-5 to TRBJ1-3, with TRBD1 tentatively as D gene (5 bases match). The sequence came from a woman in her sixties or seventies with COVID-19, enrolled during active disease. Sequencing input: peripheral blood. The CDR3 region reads CASGLQGSWGNTIYF. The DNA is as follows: TGTGCTAGTGGTTTGCAGGGTTCGTGGGGAAACACCATATATTTT.